Sequencing of this TCR beta chain was carried out in a study of shared clonotypes between healthy human individuals (dated by TCRdb to the early 2020s). Regarding the research as a whole: Three men and a couple of women, aged 18 to 49 years, made up the cohort. For each donor, CD4 naive and CD4 memory were each given three plates, CD8 naive was given two plates, and CD8 memory was given one plate. The study deeply sequenced blood TCR repertoires of several healthy adults to estimate repertoire size and the extent of clonotype sharing between individuals. To increase sequencing depth and limit assay-specific biases, TCR repertoire library preparation and sequencing were carried out by different laboratories using diverse techniques. Each donor's leukapheresis produced roughly between roughly 0.85 and 10 billion PBMCs.

For CDR1 and CDR2, the germline V gene lists MNHNS and SASEGT. The CDR3 covers 14 residues, taking in both the cysteine and the phenylalanine. Only CDR3 DNA remains: 42 bases, in frame from the first base. Trimming removed 8 bases from V and 8 bases from J, leaving 19 bases between the germline ends. Of note for this clone: Its specific antigen is unknown. No quality values exist for individual bases; no much larger clone is one base distant.

The donors were healthy, HIV-negative adults who had no recently reported acute infections or vaccinations. All donors were Caucasian adults living in Nashville, Tennessee, USA. CD4+ T cells were enriched by magnetic negative selection; naive cells were then positively selected on CD45RA, and the negative fraction formed the memory subset. After blood collection by leukapheresis, PBMCs were isolated using Ficoll-Histopaque density gradient centrifugation and then cryopreserved in the vapor phase of liquid nitrogen. Analytical flow cytometry was used to check the purity and quantity of every magnetically sorted T cell population. Genomic DNA was isolated from each sorted fraction and quantified by UV absorbance on a Nanodrop 2000c. Findings and caveats that apply to the study as a whole: Sampling was restricted to blood, and TCR repertoires in tissue are likely to differ from TCR repertoires in blood. Sharing across a few donors was observed for approximately 5% of naive CD4, 3.5% of naive CD8, 2% to 2.5% of memory CD4, and about 0.4% of memory CD8 clonotypes. Pairwise subsampling indicated that sequencing depth was expected to affect the degree of clonotype sharing among donors. Incomplete sequencing was indicated by rarefaction of sorted-subset datasets, despite the large sequencing depth. Clonotypes shared by all four sorted-subset donors showed higher generation probabilities than non-shared clonotypes. Because the study included only a small number of donors, the genetic and exposure-history diversity represented was limited. Naive subsets generally had larger estimated clonotype richness than memory subsets.

Using the deep immunoSEQ assay, TCR CDR3 regions were amplified from genomic DNA by multiplex PCR. For each cell subset, the extracted genomic DNA was distributed evenly across all wells of several immunoSEQ 96-well plates, and each plate served as one replicate. For sorted subsets, roughly 0.2 ug genomic DNA, equal to tens of thousands of T cell genomes, was loaded into each replicate PCR. The purified libraries were quantified using a Qubit 3.0 fluorometer, sized with a Bioanalyzer 2100, and then quantified again using the KAPA Library Quantification kit. Every immunoSEQ 96-well plate was sequenced on a separate single-read 150-cycle Illumina NextSeq 550 flow cell. The original pipeline was this. Because only junctional sequences without quality scores were contained in the immunoSEQ output, filtering matching that applied to full-length reads could not be performed. Sequences were annotated with PyIR, a Python wrapper for IgBLAST v1.9, and V/J genes and CDR3 were assigned using IMGT germline references. Reads with weak V/J assignments (E-value above 1e-6), missing CDR3, stop codons, out-of-frame junctions, or ambiguous translated residues were removed. V3J clonotypes were defined as sequences sharing the same inferred V gene, J gene, and CDR3 amino acid sequence. The percentage overlap between two repertoires was calculated by dividing the number of shared unique clonotypes by the size of the smaller repertoire. Richness of each repertoire was evaluated using RTK rarefaction, the Chao1 estimator, and Recon v2.1 estimates of unobserved clonotypes. Generation probabilities for all TCRbeta clonotypes obtained by the gDNA method from several donors were computed using OLGA. TCRdb mirrors the immuneACCESS table, restricted to in-frame sequences. Some clones are absent from its copies; in checked studies, under half trace to an unresolved V gene, and the reason for the others is unknown. For V, J and clone size, that table is used; D and trimming come from the DNA. For this sample there are about 1.5 million clones; around 97% appear just once. The ten largest clones capture approximately 1.1% of the sample.

The material sequenced was naive CD4+ T cells sorted from blood. The label giving this sample's cell subset or site can be read as: CD45RA+ positively selected. The TCR comes from a young man in good health. The V and J genes are TRBV6-1 and TRBJ2-1; the D gene is possibly TRBD1 or TRBD2, with 5 bases matching each. For the CDR3, the sequence is CASSGPAFKDEQFF. The DNA sequence follows: TGTGCCAGCTCGGGACCAGCTTTTAAAGATGAGCAGTTCTTC.